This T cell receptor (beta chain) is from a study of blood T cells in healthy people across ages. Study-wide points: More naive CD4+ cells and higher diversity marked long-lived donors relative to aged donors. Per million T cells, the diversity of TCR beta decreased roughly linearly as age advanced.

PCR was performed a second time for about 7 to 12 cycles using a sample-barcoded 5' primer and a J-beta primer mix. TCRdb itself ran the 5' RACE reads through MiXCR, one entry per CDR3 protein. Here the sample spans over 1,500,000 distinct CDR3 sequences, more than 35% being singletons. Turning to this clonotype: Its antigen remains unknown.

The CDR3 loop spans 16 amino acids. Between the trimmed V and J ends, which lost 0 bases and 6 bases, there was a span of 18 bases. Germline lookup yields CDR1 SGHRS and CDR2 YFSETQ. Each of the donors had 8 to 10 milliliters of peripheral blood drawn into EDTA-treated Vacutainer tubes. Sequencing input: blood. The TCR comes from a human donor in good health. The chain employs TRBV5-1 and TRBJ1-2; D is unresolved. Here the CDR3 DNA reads TGCGCCAGCAGCTTGGTCTCCCAGATCTCCGGAGATGGCTACACCTTC. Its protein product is CASSLVSQISGDGYTF.